This record looks at one T cell receptor beta chain sequence and its context. Clones were read by immunoSEQ multiplex PCR, and TCRdb kept only the in-frame ones, dropping some. The sample shows 55,000 to 75,000 clones, about 95% of them seen only once. This sample stems from a study of technical replicates of blood from a handful of donors. Trimming took off 6 bases at V and 0 bases at J, with 15 bases between the two ends. Germline V gives CDR1 LGHNA, CDR2 YNFKEQ. The CDR3 spans 16 residues. The V and J genes are TRBV4-2 and TRBJ2-1; weak D call: TRBD2 (6 bases). Input material: PBMCs. The clonotype was recovered from a human donor in good health. Some clones in this sample may be carry-over from other donors' samples. The CDR3 region is CASSTRSGSSYNEQFF. The DNA of the CDR3 is TGTGCCAGCAGTACTAGGTCCGGGAGCTCCTACAATGAGCAGTTCTTC.